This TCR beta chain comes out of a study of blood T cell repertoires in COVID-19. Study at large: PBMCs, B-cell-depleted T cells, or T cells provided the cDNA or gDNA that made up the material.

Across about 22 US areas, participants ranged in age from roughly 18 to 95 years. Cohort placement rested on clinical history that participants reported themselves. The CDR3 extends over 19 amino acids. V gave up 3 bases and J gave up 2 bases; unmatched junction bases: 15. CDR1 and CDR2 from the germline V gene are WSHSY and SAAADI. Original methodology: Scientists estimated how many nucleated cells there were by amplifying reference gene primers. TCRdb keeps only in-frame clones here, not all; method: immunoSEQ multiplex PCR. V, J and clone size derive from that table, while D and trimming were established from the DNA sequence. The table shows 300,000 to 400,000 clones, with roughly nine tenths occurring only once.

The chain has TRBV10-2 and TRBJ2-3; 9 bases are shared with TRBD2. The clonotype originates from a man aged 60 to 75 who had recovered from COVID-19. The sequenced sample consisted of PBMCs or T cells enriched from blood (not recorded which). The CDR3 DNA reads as TGCGCCAGCAGTGATTGGGCAACGAACGAGCGGGGGGACACAGATACGCAGTATTTT. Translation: CASSDWATNERGDTDTQYF.